Listed below are T cell receptor beta chains from one sample, sequenced in a study of OX40 agonist ivuxolimab in advanced cancers. TCRdb's copy holds only in-frame clones and misses some; the assay was immunoSEQ multiplex PCR. The table lists about 73,000 clones, about 90% of them singletons. Source: CD4+ or CD8+ T cells sorted from blood, taken in a trial of the OX40 agonist ivuxolimab. Every receptor here comes from an adult with an advanced solid tumor such as melanoma, head and neck, liver or kidney cancer. CDR3s include the opening cysteine and the closing phenylalanine or tryptophan. A D gene is named only where the DNA matches it firmly. A row's size may be missing; if present it is once, few, many or a size class.

v_gene	j_gene	d_gene	abundance	CDR3aa	CDR3nt
TRBV7-9	TRBJ1-5	TRBD1	few	CASSPLGQGRTQHF	TGTGCCAGCAGCCCTTTAGGACAGGGTAGGACCCAGCATTTT
TRBV11-3	TRBJ1-5	TRBD1	NA	CASSLRGGQEHF	TGTGCCAGCAGCCTCAGGGGAGGACAGGAGCATTTT
TRBV6-5	TRBJ1-4	NA	few	CASSYAGSREKLFF	TGTGCCAGCAGTTACGCAGGGTCCCGAGAAAAACTGTTTTTT
TRBV30	TRBJ2-1	TRBD2	NA	CAWSAGTSIYNEQFF	TGTGCCTGGAGTGCCGGGACTAGCATCTACAATGAGCAGTTCTTC
TRBV6-5	TRBJ1-3	NA	NA	CASSPGGAGSNTIYF	TGTGCCAGCAGTCCCGGGGGTGCGGGAAGCAACACCATATATTTT
TRBV28	TRBJ1-3	NA	NA	CASRGGAGNTIYF	TGTGCCAGCAGGGGGGGTGCCGGAAACACCATATATTTT
TRBV7-3	TRBJ2-2	TRBD2	once	CASSPGGSNTGELFF	TGTGCCAGCAGCCCCGGGGGGTCGAACACCGGGGAGCTGTTTTTT
TRBV7-9	TRBJ2-7	NA	NA	CASRVTGPGEQYF	TGTGCCAGCAGGGTAACAGGGCCGGGCGAGCAGTACTTC
TRBV6-5	TRBJ1-4	NA	NA	CASSYSMGTNEKLFF	TGTGCCAGCAGTTACTCGATGGGGACTAATGAAAAACTGTTTTTT
TRBV5-6	TRBJ1-2	TRBD1	NA	CASSRGQGVYGYTF	TGTGCCAGCAGTCGTGGACAGGGAGTGTATGGCTACACCTTC
TRBV9	TRBJ2-1	TRBD2	NA	CASSVSSGGHNEQFF	TGTGCCAGCAGCGTAAGTAGCGGGGGGCACAATGAGCAGTTCTTC
TRBV30	TRBJ2-5	NA	NA	CAWSGKTIETQYF	TGTGCCTGGAGTGGTAAGACGATCGAGACCCAGTACTTC
TRBV5-8	TRBJ2-7	NA	NA	CASSLMAGPYEQYF	TGTGCCAGCAGCTTGATGGCAGGGCCCTACGAGCAGTACTTC
TRBV15	TRBJ1-2	NA	NA	CATSSGRQGYTF	TGTGCCACCAGTTCCGGCAGACAAGGCTACACCTTC
TRBV2	TRBJ1-2	TRBD1	NA	CASNQGGGYTF	TGTGCCAGCAACCAGGGGGGGGGCTACACCTTC
TRBV11-2	TRBJ1-1	NA	NA	CASSLGDNTEAFF	TGTGCCAGCAGCTTAGGGGATAACACTGAAGCTTTCTTT
TRBV5-4	TRBJ2-1	NA	NA	CASSAAAGDEQFF	TGTGCCAGCAGCGCCGCCGCGGGCGATGAGCAGTTCTTC
TRBV5-6	TRBJ1-1	NA	NA	CASSLEWGTEAFF	TGTGCCAGCAGCTTGGAGTGGGGCACTGAAGCTTTCTTT
TRBV5-5	TRBJ2-1	TRBD2	NA	CASSLGGGVEQFF	TGTGCCAGCAGCTTGGGCGGGGGTGTTGAGCAGTTCTTC
TRBV30	TRBJ2-3	TRBD2	NA	CAWKSSGRITDTQYF	TGTGCCTGGAAATCCAGCGGGAGGATTACGGATACGCAGTATTTT
TRBV30	TRBJ1-1	TRBD1	NA	CAWRRTGGTEAFF	TGTGCCTGGAGGAGGACAGGGGGCACTGAAGCTTTCTTT
TRBV2	TRBJ2-7	NA	NA	CASSVTGTYEQYF	TGTGCCAGCAGTGTTACAGGGACCTACGAGCAGTACTTC
TRBV27	TRBJ2-7	NA	NA	CASRETVTVTYEQYF	TGTGCCAGCAGGGAGACCGTTACGGTAACCTACGAGCAGTACTTC
TRBV6-6	TRBJ2-7	TRBD2	NA	CASSLTSAQLYEQYF	TGTGCCAGCAGCCTTACTAGCGCCCAACTCTACGAGCAGTACTTC
TRBV11-2	TRBJ2-1	TRBD1	NA	CASSWGDRVSYNEQFF	TGTGCCAGCAGCTGGGGGGACAGGGTCTCCTACAATGAGCAGTTCTTC
TRBV10-3	TRBJ1-1	NA	NA	CAIRGRDPTTEAFF	TGTGCCATCAGAGGCCGGGACCCCACCACTGAAGCTTTCTTT
TRBV11-2	TRBJ2-1	NA	NA	CASSLNYNEQFF	TGTGCCAGCAGCCTAAACTACAATGAGCAGTTCTTC
TRBV19	TRBJ2-3	NA	NA	CASSALTGGADTQYF	TGTGCCAGTAGTGCGCTGACGGGGGGCGCAGATACGCAGTATTTT
TRBV19	TRBJ1-2	NA	once	CASTYGSYGYTF	TGTGCCAGTACGTATGGCAGCTATGGCTACACCTTC
TRBV2	TRBJ2-1	NA	NA	CASSYRGTPYNEQFF	TGTGCCAGCAGCTATAGAGGGACGCCCTACAATGAGCAGTTCTTC
TRBV18	TRBJ1-2	NA	once	CASSPPGLQSAGYTF	TGTGCCAGCTCACCACCGGGACTCCAATCGGCTGGCTACACCTTC
TRBV19	TRBJ1-1	NA	NA	CASSMLVVGRDTEAFF	TGTGCCAGTAGTATGTTAGTCGTAGGGAGAGACACTGAAGCTTTCTTT
TRBV9	TRBJ1-3	NA	NA	CASSTGTTLDRNTIYF	TGTGCCAGCAGCACGGGTACGACACTGGATCGGAACACCATATATTTT
TRBV4-1	TRBJ2-1	NA	NA	CASSQDPGMVSYNEQFF	TGCGCCAGCAGCCAAGACCCCGGGATGGTCTCCTACAATGAGCAGTTCTTC
TRBV6-5	TRBJ1-3	NA	NA	CASSWWEDADGNTIYF	TGTGCCAGCAGTTGGTGGGAGGACGCGGATGGAAACACCATATATTTT
TRBV2	TRBJ2-7	TRBD1	NA	CASRTGFYEQYF	TGTGCCAGTCGGACAGGGTTTTACGAGCAGTACTTC
TRBV7-2	TRBJ2-5	NA	NA	CASSTRDGKKTQYF	TGTGCCAGCAGCACCCGGGACGGTAAAAAGACCCAGTACTTC
TRBV28	TRBJ1-2	TRBD1	NA	CASSPDRVNGYTF	TGTGCCAGCAGCCCAGACAGGGTAAATGGCTACACCTTC
TRBV5-6	TRBJ2-5	NA	NA	CASSLVTGQETQYF	TGTGCCAGCAGCTTGGTAACGGGACAAGAGACCCAGTACTTC
TRBV6-5	TRBJ1-1	NA	NA	CASGKPMNTEAFF	TGTGCCAGCGGAAAACCCATGAACACTGAAGCTTTCTTT
TRBV7-6	TRBJ2-5	TRBD2	NA	CASSLELAGAQETQYF	TGTGCCAGCAGCTTAGAATTAGCGGGAGCCCAAGAGACCCAGTACTTC